This TCR beta chain stems from a study of T cells in Graves' hyperthyroidism and ophthalmopathy. Details on this clonotype: One end of the junction varies from germline; a read error may be responsible.

Amplified regions were TCR beta CDR3 sequences from RNA transcripts. When the TCR CDR3 underwent first-round RT-PCR, the HTBI primer set was used. Using its own MiXCR run on the multiplex PCR reads, TCRdb lists one record per CDR3 protein. Of around 600,000 distinct CDR3 sequences in the sample, over 40% are singletons; the top ten hold roughly 7.2%. This CDR3 has 15 amino acids. Germline assignment: CDR1 SGHAT and CDR2 FQNNGV. The sequenced sample consisted of peripheral blood or thyroid tissue (not recorded which). The receptor was isolated from an adult man with Graves' disease, either hyperthyroidism or ophthalmopathy (not recorded which). This rearrangement joins TRBV11-2 to TRBJ1-5; 7 nucleotides match TRBD1. The CDR3 here is CANSPGGFGIQPQHF. CDR3 nucleotide sequence: TGTGCCAACAGCCCAGGGGGGTTCGGGATCCAGCCCCAGCATTTT.